This record covers a single T cell receptor beta chain. This entry comes from a study of regulatory T cells in long-lasting Graves disease. The ends were cut back, 0 bases at V and 7 bases at J, with 7 bases in the middle. Per germline, CDR1 LGHDT and CDR2 YNNKEL (reference sequence). The CDR3 extends over 14 amino acids. Assembly of TCR beta libraries relied on iRepertoire HTBI primers together with Arm-PCR of CDR3 regions. A single record per CDR3 protein comes from TCRdb applying MiXCR to the multiplex PCR reads. The table has hundreds of thousands of distinct CDR3 sequences, about 15% seen once. The sample's time point: newly diagnosed GD, antithyroid drugs for less than 3 months. Extracted RNA from PBMCs served as the source of the TCR library. These data were also reused for a study on T cells in Graves' hyperthyroidism and ophthalmopathy.

The rearrangement uses TRBV3-1 and TRBJ1-6; a possible D gene is TRBD1 (6 bases). The clonotype originates from a woman under 40 with Graves disease. This specimen was peripheral blood mononuclear cells (PBMCs), taken at new diagnosis, from a patient treated with antithyroid drugs. The CDR3 reads CASSQEQGNSPLHF. For the CDR3, the DNA is TGTGCCAGCAGCCAAGAGCAGGGGAATTCACCCCTCCACTTT.